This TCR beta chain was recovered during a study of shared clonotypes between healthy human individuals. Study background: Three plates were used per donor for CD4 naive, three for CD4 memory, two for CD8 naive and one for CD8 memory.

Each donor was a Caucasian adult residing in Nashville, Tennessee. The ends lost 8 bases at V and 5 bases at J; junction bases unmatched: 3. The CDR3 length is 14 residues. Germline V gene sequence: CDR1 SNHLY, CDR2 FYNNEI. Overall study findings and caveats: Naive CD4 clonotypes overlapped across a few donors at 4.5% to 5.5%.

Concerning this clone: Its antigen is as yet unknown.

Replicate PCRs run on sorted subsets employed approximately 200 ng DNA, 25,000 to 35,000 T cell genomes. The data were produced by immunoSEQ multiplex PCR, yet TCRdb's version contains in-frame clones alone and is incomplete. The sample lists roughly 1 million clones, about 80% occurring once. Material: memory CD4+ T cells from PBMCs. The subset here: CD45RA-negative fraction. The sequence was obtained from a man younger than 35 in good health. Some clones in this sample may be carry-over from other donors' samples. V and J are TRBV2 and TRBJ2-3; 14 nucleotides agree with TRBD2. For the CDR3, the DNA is TGTGCCAGCTGCGGACTAGCGGGAGGAGATACGCAGTATTTT. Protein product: CASCGLAGGDTQYF.